This T cell receptor beta chain was identified during a study of CD8+CD57+ T cells in acquired aplastic anemia. The overall study: On average, sorted CD4+ and CD8+ cells gave about 3.1 ug of DNA.

Study-level points and caveats: Overlap between patients and controls comprised roughly 28 CD8+ CDR3 sequences.

Patients chosen for sequencing had CD8+CD57+ cells that had expanded, as shown by flow cytometry. Each patient gave a blood sample that was collected before any therapy had been received. The CDR3 loop spans 13 amino acids. Germline CDR1 is MNHEY and CDR2 is SVGAGI. The V gene lost 6 bases and the J gene lost 1 base, with 9 bases spanning the gap. Genomic DNA, serving as template, underwent TCR beta VDJ and CDR3 profiling. TCRdb ran MiXCR on the reads and lists one entry per CDR3 protein. The table includes about 240,000 distinct CDR3 sequences, more than 45% detected once. This clonotype was picked up a small number of times. The antigen is not known.

This TCR was sampled from a human donor with aplastic anemia. The chain employs TRBV6-5 and TRBJ1-1; D gene unclear. Sequenced sample: sorted CD4+, CD8+, or CD8+CD57+ T cells (not recorded which) from PBMCs. The CDR3 sequence: CASSSRRNTEAFF. CDR3 nucleotide sequence: TGTGCCAGCAGCTCTAGACGGAACACTGAAGCTTTCTTT.